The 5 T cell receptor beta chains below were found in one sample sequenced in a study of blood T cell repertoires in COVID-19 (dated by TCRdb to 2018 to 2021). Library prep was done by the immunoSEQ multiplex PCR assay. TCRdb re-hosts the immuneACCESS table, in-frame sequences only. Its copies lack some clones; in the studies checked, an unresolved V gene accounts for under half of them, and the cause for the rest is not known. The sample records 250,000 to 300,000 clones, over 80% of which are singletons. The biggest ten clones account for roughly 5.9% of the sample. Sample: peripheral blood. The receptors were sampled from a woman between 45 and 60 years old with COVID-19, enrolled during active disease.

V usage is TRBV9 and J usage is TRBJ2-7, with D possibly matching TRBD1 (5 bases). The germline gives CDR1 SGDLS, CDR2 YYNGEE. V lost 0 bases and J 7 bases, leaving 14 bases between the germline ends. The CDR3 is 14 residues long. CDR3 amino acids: CASSVDWKGWEQYF. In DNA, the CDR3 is TGTGCCAGCAGCGTAGATTGGAAGGGGTGGGAGCAGTACTTC.

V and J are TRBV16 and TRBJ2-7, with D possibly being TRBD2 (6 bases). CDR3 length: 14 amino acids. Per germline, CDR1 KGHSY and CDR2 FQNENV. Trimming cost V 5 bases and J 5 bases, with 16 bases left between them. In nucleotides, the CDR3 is TGTGCCAGCAGCTCCAATTCGGGGGTCCACGAGCAGTACTTC. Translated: CASSSNSGVHEQYF.

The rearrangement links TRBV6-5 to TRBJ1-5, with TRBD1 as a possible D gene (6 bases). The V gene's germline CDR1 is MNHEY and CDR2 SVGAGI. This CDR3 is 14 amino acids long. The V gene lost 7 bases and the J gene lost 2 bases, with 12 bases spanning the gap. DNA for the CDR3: TGTGCCAGCAACAGGGAGGGAGGCAATCAGCCCCAGCATTTT. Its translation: CASNREGGNQPQHF.

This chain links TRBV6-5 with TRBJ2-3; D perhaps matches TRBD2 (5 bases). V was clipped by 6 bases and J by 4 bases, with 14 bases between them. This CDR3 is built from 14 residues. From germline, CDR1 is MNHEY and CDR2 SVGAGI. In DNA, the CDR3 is TGTGCCAGCAGAGTTTCCCCGGGGTCAGATACGCAGTATTTT. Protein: CASRVSPGSDTQYF.

CDR3 sequence reads: CASSSEDNTIYF. The CDR3 coding sequence is TGTGCCAGCAGTTCTGAGGATAACACCATATATTTT. V is TRBV6-5 and J is TRBJ1-3; D unclear. CDR1 MNHEY and CDR2 SVGAGI come from the germline V gene. The CDR3 length is 12 residues. V was shortened by 4 bases and J by 7 bases, with 8 bases between the two germline ends.